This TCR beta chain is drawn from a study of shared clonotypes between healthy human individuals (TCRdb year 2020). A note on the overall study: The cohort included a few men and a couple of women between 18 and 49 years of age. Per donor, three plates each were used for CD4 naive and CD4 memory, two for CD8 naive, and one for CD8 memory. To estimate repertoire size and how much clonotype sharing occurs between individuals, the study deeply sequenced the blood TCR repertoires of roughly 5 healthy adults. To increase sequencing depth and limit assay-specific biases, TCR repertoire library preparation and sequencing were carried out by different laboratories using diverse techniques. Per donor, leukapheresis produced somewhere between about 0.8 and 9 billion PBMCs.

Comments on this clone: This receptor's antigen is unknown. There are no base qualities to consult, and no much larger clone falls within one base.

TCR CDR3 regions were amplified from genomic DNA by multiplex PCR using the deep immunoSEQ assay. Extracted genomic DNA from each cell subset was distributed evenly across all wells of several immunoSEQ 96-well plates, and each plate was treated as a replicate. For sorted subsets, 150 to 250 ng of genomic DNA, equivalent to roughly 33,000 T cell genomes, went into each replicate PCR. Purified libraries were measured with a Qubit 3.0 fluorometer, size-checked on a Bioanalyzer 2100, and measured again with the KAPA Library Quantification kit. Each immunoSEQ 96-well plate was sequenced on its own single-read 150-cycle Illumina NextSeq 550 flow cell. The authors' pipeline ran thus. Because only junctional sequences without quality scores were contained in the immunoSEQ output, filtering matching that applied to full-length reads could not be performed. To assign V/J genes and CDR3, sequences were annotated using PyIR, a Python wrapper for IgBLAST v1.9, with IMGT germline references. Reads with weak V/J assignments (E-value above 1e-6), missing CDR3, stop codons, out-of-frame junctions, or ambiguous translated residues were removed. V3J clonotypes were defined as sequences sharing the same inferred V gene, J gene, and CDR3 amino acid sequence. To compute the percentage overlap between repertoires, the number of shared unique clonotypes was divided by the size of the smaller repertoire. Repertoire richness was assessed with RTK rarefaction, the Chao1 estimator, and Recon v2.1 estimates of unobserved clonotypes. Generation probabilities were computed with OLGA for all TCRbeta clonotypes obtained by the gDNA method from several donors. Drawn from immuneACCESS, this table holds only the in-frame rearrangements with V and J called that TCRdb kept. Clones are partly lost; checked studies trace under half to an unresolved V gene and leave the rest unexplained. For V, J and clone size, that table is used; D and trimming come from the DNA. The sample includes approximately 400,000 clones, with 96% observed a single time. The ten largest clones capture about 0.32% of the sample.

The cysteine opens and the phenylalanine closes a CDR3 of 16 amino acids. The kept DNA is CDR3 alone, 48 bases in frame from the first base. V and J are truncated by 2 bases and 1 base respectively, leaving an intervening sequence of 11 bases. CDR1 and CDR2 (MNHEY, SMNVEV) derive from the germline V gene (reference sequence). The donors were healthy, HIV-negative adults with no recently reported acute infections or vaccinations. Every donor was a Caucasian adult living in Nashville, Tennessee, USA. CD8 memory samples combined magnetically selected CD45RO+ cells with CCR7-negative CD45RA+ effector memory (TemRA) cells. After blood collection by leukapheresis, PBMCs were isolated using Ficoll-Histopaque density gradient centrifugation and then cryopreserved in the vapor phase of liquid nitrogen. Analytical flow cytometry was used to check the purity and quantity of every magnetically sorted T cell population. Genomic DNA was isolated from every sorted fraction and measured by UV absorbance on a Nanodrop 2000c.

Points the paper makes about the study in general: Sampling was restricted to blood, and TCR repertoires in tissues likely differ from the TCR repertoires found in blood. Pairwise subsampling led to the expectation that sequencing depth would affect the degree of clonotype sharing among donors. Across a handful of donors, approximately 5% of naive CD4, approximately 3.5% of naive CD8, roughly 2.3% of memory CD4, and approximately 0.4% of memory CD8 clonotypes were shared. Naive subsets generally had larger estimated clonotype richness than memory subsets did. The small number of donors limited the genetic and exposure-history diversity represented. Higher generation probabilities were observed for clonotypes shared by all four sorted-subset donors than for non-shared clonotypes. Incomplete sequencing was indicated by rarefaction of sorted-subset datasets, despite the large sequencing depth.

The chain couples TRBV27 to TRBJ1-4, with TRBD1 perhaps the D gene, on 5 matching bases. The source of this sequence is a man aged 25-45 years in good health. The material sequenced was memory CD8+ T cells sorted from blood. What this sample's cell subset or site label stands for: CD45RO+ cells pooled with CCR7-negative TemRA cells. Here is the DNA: TGTGCCAGCAGTTTAGCCAGTCAGGGAACTAATGAAAAACTGTTTTTT. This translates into CASSLASQGTNEKLFF.